Listed below are T cell receptor beta chains from one sample, sequenced in a study of shared clonotypes between healthy human individuals. TCRdb keeps only in-frame clones here, not all; method: immunoSEQ multiplex PCR. The data show roughly 1,000,000 clones, with 75% to 85% seen just once and 0.6% to 0.7% held by the top ten. Sequences were obtained from memory CD4+ T cells from PBMCs. The origin of the receptors is a man aged 18 to 30 in good health. Some clones in this sample may be carry-over from other donors' samples. CDR3s leave out the opening cysteine and the closing phenylalanine or tryptophan.

V gene,J gene,CDR3 length,CDR3 protein
TRBV2,TRBJ2-2,13,ASSTRGRMTGELF
TRBV30,TRBJ2-3,12,AWKYGRAADTQY
TRBV5-1,TRBJ2-3,11,ASSPRGPDTQY
TRBV7-9,TRBJ1-4,12,ASGNLDLYEKLF
TRBV19,TRBJ1-3,11,ASSMVPSDTIY
TRBV2,TRBJ2-1,10,ASRQGRDEQF
TRBV5-4,TRBJ2-5,12,ASSPGTTQETQY
TRBV2,TRBJ2-7,10,ASSRDSYEQY
TRBV25-1,TRBJ1-5,13,ASSEGLYSNQPQH
TRBV7-9,TRBJ1-2,13,ASSVTGFPNYGYT
TRBV28,TRBJ2-1,14,ASSPRQGLGDNEQF
TRBV7-2,TRBJ2-7,12,ASSPGPDRYEQY
TRBV12-2,TRBJ1-1,12,ASRPRPGDTEAF
TRBV27,TRBJ2-5,13,ASSLLPGFRETQY
TRBV27,TRBJ2-7,14,ASSLSRVPSWREQY
TRBV7-6,TRBJ1-4,12,ASSANRVGEKLF
TRBV6-5,TRBJ2-3,12,ASSPRVGADTQY
TRBV7-9,TRBJ1-4,12,ASSFGDRKEKLF
TRBV2,TRBJ1-1,12,ATGLGPMNTEAF
TRBV7-2,TRBJ1-5,14,ASSLNGAVSNQPQH
TRBV4-1,TRBJ2-7,11,ASSQVLGHEQY
TRBV5-1,TRBJ1-2,12,ASSLSAGETGYT
TRBV2,TRBJ2-3,10,ASSALMDTQY
TRBV28,TRBJ2-7,13,ASKTAGQVRHEQY
TRBV29-1,TRBJ2-1,13,SAYLPGQGHNEQF
TRBV28,TRBJ1-5,12,ATIRPGGNQPQH
TRBV15,TRBJ2-2,13,ATSRDRARVGELF
TRBV11-3,TRBJ1-1,13,ASSRGQGMNTEAF
TRBV7-8,TRBJ2-5,12,ASSLGAGEETQY
TRBV30,TRBJ2-7,10,AWSARRSEQY
TRBV30,TRBJ2-2,11,AWSVRDTGELF
TRBV6-5,TRBJ1-3,13,ASSGQASSGNTIY
TRBV27,TRBJ1-4,12,ASRESWANEKLF
TRBV19,TRBJ1-1,15,ASSTWTGTSKDTEAF
TRBV7-2,TRBJ1-3,13,ASSSETGSGNTIY
TRBV7-9,TRBJ1-1,11,ASRPDRNTEAF
TRBV2,TRBJ2-1,13,ASSFWAGDTGEQF
TRBV7-9,TRBJ2-3,13,ASSSRGSSTDTQY
TRBV5-1,TRBJ1-1,13,ASSSLDPVNTEAF
TRBV11-3,TRBJ2-7,11,ASSLQGGYEQY
TRBV11-2,TRBJ2-3,12,ASSRAGGGDTQY
TRBV6-5,TRBJ1-1,12,ASSVDTGGTEAF
TRBV7-2,TRBJ1-2,10,ASSRRGYGYT
TRBV4-2,TRBJ1-4,12,ASSQRLVTEKLF
TRBV5-1,TRBJ2-1,12,ASRVGTTNNEQF
TRBV28,TRBJ2-1,12,ASEDLPAYNEQF
TRBV25-1,TRBJ2-7,12,ASSASGALYEQY